These T cell receptor beta chains were read from a single sample in a study of T cells in Graves' hyperthyroidism and ophthalmopathy. MiXCR, run by TCRdb on the multiplex PCR reads, gives a single entry per CDR3 protein. The sample contains hundreds of thousands of distinct CDR3 sequences, about half of which appear only once. The sample taken for sequencing was peripheral blood or thyroid tissue (not recorded which). The source is a woman aged 18-29 years with Graves' hyperthyroidism. CDR3s include the opening cysteine and the closing phenylalanine or tryptophan. A D gene is named only where the DNA matches it firmly. Size is omitted from some rows. Given values are once, few, many or a class for expanded clones.

clone_size,v_call,j_call,d_call,cdr3_aa,cdr3_nt
.,TRBV10-3,TRBJ2-7,TRBD1,CASGSTGVYEQYF,TGTGCCAGTGGCTCGACAGGGGTATACGAGCAGTACTTC
.,TRBV25-1,TRBJ1-2,.,CASSYFQGPLNDYTF,TGTGCCAGCAGTTATTTTCAGGGGCCACTGAATGACTACACCTTC
few,TRBV7-2,TRBJ1-1,TRBD1,CASSQGQGMNTEAFF,TGTGCCAGCAGCCAGGGACAGGGGATGAACACTGAAGCTTTCTTT
many,TRBV24-1,TRBJ1-5,TRBD1,CATSEGTDNQPQHF,TGTGCCACCAGTGAAGGGACAGATAATCAGCCCCAGCATTTT
.,TRBV7-3,TRBJ2-7,TRBD2,CASSQEPALAGAVEQYF,TGTGCCAGCAGCCAAGAACCGGCCCTAGCGGGAGCTGTGGAGCAGTACTTC
.,TRBV12-5,TRBJ1-2,.,CASGIGGYTF,TGTGCTAGTGGTATTGGTGGCTACACCTTC
.,TRBV30,TRBJ2-5,.,CAWTYRTQETQYF,TGTGCCTGGACCTACCGGACCCAAGAGACCCAGTACTTC
.,TRBV15,TRBJ2-6,.,CATNAGTGANVLTF,TGTGCCACCAATGCAGGGACCGGGGCCAACGTCCTGACTTTC
.,TRBV7-2,TRBJ1-1,.,CASSTPSGRNTEAFF,TGTGCCAGCAGCACACCATCGGGGCGGAACACTGAAGCTTTCTTT
.,TRBV7-3,TRBJ2-7,TRBD1,CASSLGTGGNYEQYF,TGTGCCAGCAGCTTGGGGACAGGGGGTAACTACGAGCAGTACTTC
many,TRBV7-9,TRBJ1-1,.,CASSLSQLNTEAFF,TGTGCCAGCAGCTTAAGCCAGTTGAACACTGAAGCTTTCTTT